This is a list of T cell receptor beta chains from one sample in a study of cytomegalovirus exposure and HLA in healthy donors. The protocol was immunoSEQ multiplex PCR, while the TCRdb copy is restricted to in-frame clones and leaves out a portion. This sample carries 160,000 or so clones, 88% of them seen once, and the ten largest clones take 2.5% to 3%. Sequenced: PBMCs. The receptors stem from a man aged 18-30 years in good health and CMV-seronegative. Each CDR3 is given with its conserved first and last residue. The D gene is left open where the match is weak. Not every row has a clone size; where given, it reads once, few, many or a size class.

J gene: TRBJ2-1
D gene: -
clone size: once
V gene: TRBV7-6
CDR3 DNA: TGTGCCAGCAGCTTAGCCGACAATGAGCAGTTCTTC
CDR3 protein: CASSLADNEQFF

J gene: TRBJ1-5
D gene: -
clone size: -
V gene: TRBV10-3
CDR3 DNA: TGTGCCATCAGTGAGTCCCATTCTGAGAGGGGGAGCAATCAGCCCCAGCATTTT
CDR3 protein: CAISESHSERGSNQPQHF

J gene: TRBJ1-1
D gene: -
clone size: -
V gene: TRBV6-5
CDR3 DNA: TGTGCCAGCAGTTATGAAGGGGGAGGGATGAACACTGAAGCTTTCTTT
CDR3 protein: CASSYEGGGMNTEAFF

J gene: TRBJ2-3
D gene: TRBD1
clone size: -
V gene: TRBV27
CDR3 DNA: TGTGCCAGCAGTTCTATCGGCGGGACAGGGAGGACAGATACGCAGTATTTT
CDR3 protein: CASSSIGGTGRTDTQYF

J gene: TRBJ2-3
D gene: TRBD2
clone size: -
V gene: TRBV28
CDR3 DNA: TGTGCCAGCAGTTTATCTAGCGGGAGGGTTTCAGATACGCAGTATTTT
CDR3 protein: CASSLSSGRVSDTQYF

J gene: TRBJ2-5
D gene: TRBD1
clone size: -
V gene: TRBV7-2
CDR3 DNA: TGTGCCAGCAGTCCCGGACAGGCAGAGACCCAGTACTTC
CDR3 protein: CASSPGQAETQYF

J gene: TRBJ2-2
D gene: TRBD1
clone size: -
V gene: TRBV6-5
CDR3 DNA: TGTGCCAGCAGTTCCTCTGACAGGGCCGACACCGGGGAGCTGTTTTTT
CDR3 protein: CASSSSDRADTGELFF

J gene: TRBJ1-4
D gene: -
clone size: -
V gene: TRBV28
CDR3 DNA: TGTGCCAGCAGCCTGGACAGAGAGAATGAAAAACTGTTTTTT
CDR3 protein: CASSLDRENEKLFF

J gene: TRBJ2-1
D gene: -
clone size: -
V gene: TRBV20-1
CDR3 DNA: TGCAGTGCTGGACGACAGGCCCCGTTCTTC
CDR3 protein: CSAGRQAPFF

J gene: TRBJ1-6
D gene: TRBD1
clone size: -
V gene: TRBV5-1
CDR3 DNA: TGCGCCAGCAGCTCAACAGGGGGAAATAATTCACCCCTCCACTTT
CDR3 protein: CASSSTGGNNSPLHF

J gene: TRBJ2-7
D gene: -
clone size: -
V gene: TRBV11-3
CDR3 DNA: TGTGCCAGCAGCTTAGCGCCGGGACTTCACTACGAGCAGTACTTC
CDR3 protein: CASSLAPGLHYEQYF

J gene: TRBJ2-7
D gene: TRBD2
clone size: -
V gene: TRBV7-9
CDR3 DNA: TGTGCCAGCAGCTCAGAGCGGACTAGCGGGAGTTCCGAGCAGTACTTC
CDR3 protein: CASSSERTSGSSEQYF

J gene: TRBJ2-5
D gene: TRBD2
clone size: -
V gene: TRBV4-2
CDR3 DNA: TGTGCCAGCAGCCAGGGGGAGGGTATCCAAGAGACCCAGTACTTC
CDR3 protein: CASSQGEGIQETQYF

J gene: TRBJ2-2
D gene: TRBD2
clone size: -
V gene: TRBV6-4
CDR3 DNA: TGTGCCAGCAGTGACTCGTGGGCTAGCGGGAACACCGGGGAGCTGTTTTTT
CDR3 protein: CASSDSWASGNTGELFF

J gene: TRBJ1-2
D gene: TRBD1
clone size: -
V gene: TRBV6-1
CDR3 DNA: TGTGCCGGAACCTTGGGGGGACAGTCTTATGGCTACACCTTC
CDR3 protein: CAGTLGGQSYGYTF

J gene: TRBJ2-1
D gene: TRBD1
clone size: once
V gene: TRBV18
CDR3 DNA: TGTGCCAGCTCCCCAGACAGGGCACTCTCCTACAATGAGCAGTTCTTC
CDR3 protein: CASSPDRALSYNEQFF

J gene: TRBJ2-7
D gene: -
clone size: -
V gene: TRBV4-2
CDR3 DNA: TGTGCCAGCAGCCAAGAGGAGGGGGCGGGAAACGAGCAGTACTTC
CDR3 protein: CASSQEEGAGNEQYF

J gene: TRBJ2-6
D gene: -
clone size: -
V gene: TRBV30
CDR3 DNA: TGTGCCTGGAGTGTCGGGACATTTAGCTCTGGGGCCAACGTCCTGACTTTC
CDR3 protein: CAWSVGTFSSGANVLTF

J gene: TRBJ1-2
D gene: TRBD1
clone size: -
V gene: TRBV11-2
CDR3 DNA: TGTGCCAGCAGCTTAGATAGGACAGGGGATGGCTACACCTTC
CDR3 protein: CASSLDRTGDGYTF

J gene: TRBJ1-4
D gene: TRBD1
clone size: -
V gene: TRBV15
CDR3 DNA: TGTGCCACCAGCTTGGACAGGGAAGGTCAAGGCCAACTGTTTTTT
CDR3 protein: CATSLDREGQGQLFF

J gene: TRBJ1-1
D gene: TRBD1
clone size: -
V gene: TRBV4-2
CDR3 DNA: TGTGCCAGCAGCCAAAATACAGGGGAAGGGTGGAGCACTGAAGCTTTCTTT
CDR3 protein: CASSQNTGEGWSTEAFF

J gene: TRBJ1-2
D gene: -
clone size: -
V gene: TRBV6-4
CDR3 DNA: TGTGCCAGCAGTGAATGGGCTGGCTATGGCTACACCTTC
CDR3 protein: CASSEWAGYGYTF

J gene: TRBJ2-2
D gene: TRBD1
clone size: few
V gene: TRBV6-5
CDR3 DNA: TGTGCCAGCAGACAGGGGGCGAACACCGGGGAGCTGTTTTTT
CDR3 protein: CASRQGANTGELFF

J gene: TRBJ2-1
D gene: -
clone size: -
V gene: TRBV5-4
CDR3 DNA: TGTGCCAGCAGCTTGTCCGGGGATGAGCAGTTCTTC
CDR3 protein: CASSLSGDEQFF

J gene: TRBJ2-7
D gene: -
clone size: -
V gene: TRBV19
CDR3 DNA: TGTGCCAGTAGTATTTCCGGGAGAAGCGAGCAGTACTTC
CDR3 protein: CASSISGRSEQYF

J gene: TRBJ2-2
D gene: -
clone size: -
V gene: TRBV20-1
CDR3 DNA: TGCAGGGGTCCGGGGATGTTTTTT
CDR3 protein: CRGPGMFF

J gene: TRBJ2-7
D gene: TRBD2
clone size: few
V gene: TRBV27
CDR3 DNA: TGTGCCAGCAGTTTACAGACTAGCGGGTTCTCCTACGAGCAGTACTTC
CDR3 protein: CASSLQTSGFSYEQYF

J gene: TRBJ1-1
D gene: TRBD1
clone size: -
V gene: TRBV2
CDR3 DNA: TGTGCCAGCAGTGGTGAGGTGACAGGGGAGAGTGGAGACACTGAAGCTTTCTTT
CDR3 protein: CASSGEVTGESGDTEAFF

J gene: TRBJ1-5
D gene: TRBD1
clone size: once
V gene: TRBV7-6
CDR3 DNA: TGTGCCAGCAGTAGAGGGGGCGGCAATCAGCCCCAGCATTTT
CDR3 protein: CASSRGGGNQPQHF

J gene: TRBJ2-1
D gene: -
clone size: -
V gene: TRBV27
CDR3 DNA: TGTGCCAGCAGGAGGGAGGAGCGGTACTACAATGAGCAGTTCTTC
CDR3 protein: CASRREERYYNEQFF

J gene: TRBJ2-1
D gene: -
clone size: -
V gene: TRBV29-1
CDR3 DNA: TGCAGCGTTCAGGACTACCTTGGACTAAATGAGCAGTTCTTC
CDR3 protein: CSVQDYLGLNEQFF

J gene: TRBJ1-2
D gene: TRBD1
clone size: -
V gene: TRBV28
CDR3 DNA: TGTGCCAGCAGTTTAGGGCAGGGGGCTGTATACTATGGCTACACCTTC
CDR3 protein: CASSLGQGAVYYGYTF

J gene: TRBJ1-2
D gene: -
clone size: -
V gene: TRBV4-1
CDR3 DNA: TGCGCCAGCAGCCAATCGCTCGGCAGGCCTTACTATGGCTACACCTTC
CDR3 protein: CASSQSLGRPYYGYTF

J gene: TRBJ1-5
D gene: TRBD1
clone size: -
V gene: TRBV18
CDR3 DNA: TGTGCCAGCTCACCACCCGGGACAGGGTATGATCAGCCCCAGCATTTT
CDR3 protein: CASSPPGTGYDQPQHF

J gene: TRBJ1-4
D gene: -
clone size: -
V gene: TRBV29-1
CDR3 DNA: TGCAGCGGGGGCGTCGGCGCTAATGAAAAACTGTTTTTT
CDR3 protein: CSGGVGANEKLFF

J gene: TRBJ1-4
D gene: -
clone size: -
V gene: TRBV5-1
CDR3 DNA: TGCGCCAGCAGCTTGGACACCGGGGGGGTTAATGAAAAACTGTTTTTT
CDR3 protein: CASSLDTGGVNEKLFF

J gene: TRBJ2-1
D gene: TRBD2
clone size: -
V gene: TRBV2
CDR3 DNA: TGTGCCAGCAGTATAGGAACCGGGGGGTCCTACAATGAGCAGTTCTTC
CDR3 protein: CASSIGTGGSYNEQFF

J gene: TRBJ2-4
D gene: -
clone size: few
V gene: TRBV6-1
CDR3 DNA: TGTGCCAGCAGTGATACAGGGAAGAACATTCAGTACTTC
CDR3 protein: CASSDTGKNIQYF

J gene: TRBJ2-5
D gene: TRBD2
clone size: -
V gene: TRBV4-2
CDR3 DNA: TGTGCCAGCAGCCAAGATTTAGCGGGAGAGACCCAGTACTTC
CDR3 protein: CASSQDLAGETQYF

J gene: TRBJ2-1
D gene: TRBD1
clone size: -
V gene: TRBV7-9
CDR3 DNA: TGTGCCAGCAGCTCGGGACAGGGGGGGTACAATGAGCAGTTCTTC
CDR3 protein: CASSSGQGGYNEQFF

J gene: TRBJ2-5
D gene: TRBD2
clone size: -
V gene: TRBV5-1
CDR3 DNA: TGCGCCAGCAGCTTGGAGACTAGCGGGAGGAAGACCCAGTACTTC
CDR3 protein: CASSLETSGRKTQYF

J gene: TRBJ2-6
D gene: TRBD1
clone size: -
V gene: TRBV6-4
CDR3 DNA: TGTGCCAGCAGTGCGGTAGGGGGCAGTGGGGCCAACGTCCTGACTTTC
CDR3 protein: CASSAVGGSGANVLTF

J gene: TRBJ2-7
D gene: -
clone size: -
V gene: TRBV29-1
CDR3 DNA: TGCAGCGTTGATGGCGGGGACTCCTACGAGCAGTACTTC
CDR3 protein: CSVDGGDSYEQYF

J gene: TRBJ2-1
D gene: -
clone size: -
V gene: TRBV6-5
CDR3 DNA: TGTGCCAGCACGCGGGACGGACCCTACAATGAGCAGTTCTTC
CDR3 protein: CASTRDGPYNEQFF

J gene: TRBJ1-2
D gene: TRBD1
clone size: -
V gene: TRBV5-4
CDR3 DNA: TGCGCCAGCAGCCAGGTACCCCCGGGACAGGGGGCGATTGGCGGCTACACCTTC
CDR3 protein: CASSQVPPGQGAIGGYTF